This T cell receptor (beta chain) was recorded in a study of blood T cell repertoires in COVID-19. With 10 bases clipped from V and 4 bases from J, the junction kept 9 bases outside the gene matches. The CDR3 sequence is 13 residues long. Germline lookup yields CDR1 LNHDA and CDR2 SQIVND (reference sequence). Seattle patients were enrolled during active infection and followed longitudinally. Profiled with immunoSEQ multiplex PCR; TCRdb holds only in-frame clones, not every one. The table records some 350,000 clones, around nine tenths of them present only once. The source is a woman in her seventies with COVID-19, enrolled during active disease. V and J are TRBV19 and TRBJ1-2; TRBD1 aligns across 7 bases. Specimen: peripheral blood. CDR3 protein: CATTTGHGYGYTF. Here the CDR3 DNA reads TGTGCCACCACGACAGGGCACGGCTATGGCTACACCTTC.